This T cell receptor beta chain is drawn from a study of T cells after yellow fever vaccination (dated by TCRdb to between 2017 and 2020). For the wider study: The SMART-Seq v4 Ultra Low Input RNA kit was used to prepare libraries from fractions with low cell numbers. Bulk TCR alpha and beta repertoires were sequenced longitudinally to track T-cell clones before and after primary and booster YFV17D yellow fever vaccination. The cohort comprised two healthy male donors, one aged 18 to 29 and one aged 30 to 40 years. Blood was drawn at multiple timepoints before and after primary and secondary immunization, with bulk PBMC replicates and cell subsets isolated. Overall study results and their limits: Compared with the primary T-cell response, the secondary T-cell response was faster but weaker, reaching its peak on day 5 rather than on day 15. Because the study included only a couple of donors, the extent to which the findings can be generalized is limited. Most clones expanded after primary vaccination (96% of CD4 and roughly 90% of CD8) were re-detected after the booster, suggesting that broad memory maintenance occurred. A small share of clonotypes occurred in both CD4 and CD8 compartments, likely arising from convergent recombination. Computational filtering was required because FACS-sorted repertoires could contain abundant contaminating clonotypes from the bulk population.

Note on this clonotype: There is no known antigen for this receptor. Base qualities are missing; no much larger clone stands one base away.

V sheds 4 bases and J sheds 3 bases, leaving 11 bases between their ends. CDR1 and CDR2 (SGHAT, FQNNGV) derive from the germline V gene. The CDR3 measures 14 amino acids from cysteine to phenylalanine. CDR3 DNA only is kept here, 42 bases in frame from base 1. TCR cDNA was made using 5'RACE template switching, a step that added a universal primer site and unique molecular identifiers. Priming of cDNA synthesis was performed from both the TCR alpha and TCR beta constant segments. Library amplification used two PCR steps, and the second PCR step added sample barcodes and sequencing adapters. Libraries were sequenced on Illumina HiSeq 2500 (2x100 bp) or NovaSeq (2x150 bp). Regarding the original processing steps: Reads were demultiplexed and collapsed into UMI consensus sequences with MIGEC, and V(D)J alignment was performed with MiXCR. Vaccine-responding clonotypes were defined with edgeR using replicate PBMC samples, requiring FDR below 0.01 and a log2 fold change above 5 up to day 15. CD4 or CD8 identity was assigned to each bulk clonotype according to whether the clonotype was present at higher abundance in the sequenced CD4 repertoire or the sequenced CD8 repertoire. The public reads were quality trimmed at Q25 with fastp and then assembled into clones with MiXCR by TCRdb, keeping productive beta chains. Rows are combined by CDR3 protein, so each entry shows the most common genes and DNA. These V and J calls are TCRdb output, not the study's own analysis. The sample table holds approximately 300,000 distinct CDR3 sequences, of which over 8% were seen once. The ten largest clones represent about 20% of the sample.

This specimen's treatment or condition label, interpreted: live attenuated yellow fever vaccine strain. At each blood-draw timepoint, two biological replicates of bulk PBMCs were obtained. PBMCs were isolated from peripheral blood using a standard Ficoll-Paque protocol. RNA was extracted with TriZol from bulk PBMCs, CD4 and CD8 fractions, and dextramer-positive and dextramer-negative fractions. The sequence was obtained from a young man who received the YFV17D yellow fever vaccine. The sample in question was PBMCs, obtained on the day of the first yellow fever vaccination. The sequence is built from TRBV11-2 and TRBJ2-3, and TRBD1 may be the D gene, going by 6 matching bases. The CDR3: CASSWFQGTDTQYF. The base sequence is TGTGCCAGCAGCTGGTTCCAGGGGACAGATACGCAGTATTTT.